Listed below are T cell receptor beta chains from one sample, sequenced in a study of T cells in Graves' hyperthyroidism and ophthalmopathy. MiXCR, applied by TCRdb to the multiplex PCR reads, yields one record per CDR3 protein. This table has about 570,000 distinct CDR3 sequences, around 46% appearing once. The sequencing input was peripheral blood or thyroid tissue (not recorded which). The receptors were sampled from an adult woman with Graves' disease, either hyperthyroidism or ophthalmopathy (not recorded which). Each CDR3 is given with its conserved first and last residue. Fields, in order: CDR3 protein, CDR3 DNA, D gene, clone size, V gene, J gene. The D gene is left open where the match is weak. Not every row has a clone size; where given, it reads once, few, many or a size class.

cdr3_aa: CASSSQGTTEAFF
cdr3_nt: TGCGCCAGCAGCTCACAGGGGACCACTGAAGCTTTCTTT
d_call: TRBD1
clone_size: many
v_call: TRBV5-1
j_call: TRBJ1-1

cdr3_aa: CSARVSAGWLHF
cdr3_nt: TGCAGTGCTAGAGTTTCGGCCGGCTGGTTGCATTTT
d_call: NA
clone_size: NA
v_call: TRBV20-1
j_call: TRBJ1-5

cdr3_aa: CASNPGAGWAEHF
cdr3_nt: TGTGCCAGCAATCCAGGAGCGGGGTGGGCCGAGCATTTT
d_call: NA
clone_size: NA
v_call: TRBV2
j_call: TRBJ1-5

cdr3_aa: CATAATRIRVQPQYF
cdr3_nt: TGTGCCACCGCCGCGACACGAATCAGGGTCCAGCCCCAGTACTTC
d_call: NA
clone_size: NA
v_call: TRBV15
j_call: TRBJ2-5

cdr3_aa: CASTEPGERAFF
cdr3_nt: TGTGCCAGCACCGAACCGGGAGAAAGGGCTTTCTTT
d_call: NA
clone_size: many
v_call: TRBV6-2/TRBV6-3
j_call: TRBJ1-1

cdr3_aa: CASSEPGGASYEQYF
cdr3_nt: TGTGCCAGCAGTGAGCCGGGGGGCGCCTCCTACGAGCAGTACTTC
d_call: NA
clone_size: NA
v_call: TRBV2
j_call: TRBJ2-7

cdr3_aa: CASSLDRGVGYTF
cdr3_nt: TGTGCCAGCAGCTTAGATCGGGGGGTGGGCTACACCTTC
d_call: NA
clone_size: NA
v_call: TRBV7-8
j_call: TRBJ1-2

cdr3_aa: CAWSVFLTGGGNEQYF
cdr3_nt: TGTGCCTGGAGTGTATTCTTAACAGGGGGCGGGAACGAGCAGTACTTC
d_call: TRBD1
clone_size: NA
v_call: TRBV30
j_call: TRBJ2-7

cdr3_aa: CASSQDTVPVVSGNTIYF
cdr3_nt: TGCGCCAGCAGCCAAGATACCGTTCCGGTAGTCTCTGGAAACACCATATATTTT
d_call: NA
clone_size: few
v_call: TRBV4-1
j_call: TRBJ1-3

cdr3_aa: CATSRPDEETQYF
cdr3_nt: TGTGCCACCAGCAGGCCGGACGAGGAGACCCAGTACTTC
d_call: NA
clone_size: NA
v_call: TRBV15
j_call: TRBJ2-5

cdr3_aa: CASSEWEGAYGYTF
cdr3_nt: TGTGCCAGCAGTGAATGGGAGGGGGCATATGGCTACACCTTC
d_call: TRBD1
clone_size: many
v_call: TRBV25-1
j_call: TRBJ1-2

cdr3_aa: CASSTPRGNGELFF
cdr3_nt: TGTGCCAGCAGTACCCCCAGGGGGAACGGGGAGCTGTTTTTT
d_call: TRBD1
clone_size: many
v_call: TRBV6-2/TRBV6-3
j_call: TRBJ2-2

cdr3_aa: CASSISSDNNQPQHF
cdr3_nt: TGTGCCAGCAGCATTAGTTCGGACAACAATCAGCCCCAGCATTTT
d_call: NA
clone_size: few
v_call: TRBV12-3/TRBV12-4
j_call: TRBJ1-5

cdr3_aa: CASSFGLRVETQYF
cdr3_nt: TGTGCCAGCAGCTTCGGTCTGCGTGTGGAGACCCAGTACTTC
d_call: NA
clone_size: few
v_call: TRBV7-9
j_call: TRBJ2-5

cdr3_aa: CSVGTSGSASSAGELFF
cdr3_nt: TGCAGCGTTGGGACTAGCGGGAGCGCTTCGTCGGCCGGGGAGCTGTTTTTT
d_call: TRBD2
clone_size: NA
v_call: TRBV29-1
j_call: TRBJ2-2

cdr3_aa: CASSLGLAGFTGELFF
cdr3_nt: TGCGCCAGCAGCTTGGGACTAGCGGGATTCACCGGGGAGCTGTTTTTT
d_call: TRBD2
clone_size: NA
v_call: TRBV5-1
j_call: TRBJ2-2

cdr3_aa: CASSKQGAINQPQHF
cdr3_nt: TGTGCCAGCAGCAAACAGGGGGCGATCAATCAGCCCCAGCATTTT
d_call: TRBD1
clone_size: many
v_call: TRBV5-5
j_call: TRBJ1-5

cdr3_aa: CASQRGHQSYEQYF
cdr3_nt: TGTGCCAGCCAAAGGGGTCACCAGTCCTACGAGCAGTACTTC
d_call: NA
clone_size: NA
v_call: TRBV6-6
j_call: TRBJ2-7

cdr3_aa: CASRRTSGGTYQETQYF
cdr3_nt: TGCGCCAGCAGGCGGACTAGCGGGGGGACGTACCAAGAGACCCAGTACTTC
d_call: TRBD2
clone_size: NA
v_call: TRBV5-1
j_call: TRBJ2-5

cdr3_aa: CSASPKTETQYF
cdr3_nt: TGCAGTGCTAGCCCAAAGACAGAGACCCAGTACTTC
d_call: NA
clone_size: NA
v_call: TRBV20-1
j_call: TRBJ2-5

cdr3_aa: CASVGGDYGYTF
cdr3_nt: TGTGCTAGTGTTGGGGGCGACTATGGCTACACCTTC
d_call: NA
clone_size: NA
v_call: TRBV12-5
j_call: TRBJ1-2

cdr3_aa: CATGPWRSTEAFF
cdr3_nt: TGTGCCACCGGACCGTGGAGGAGCACTGAAGCTTTCTTT
d_call: NA
clone_size: few
v_call: TRBV15
j_call: TRBJ1-1

cdr3_aa: CSARGGTENQPQHF
cdr3_nt: TGCAGTGCGCGAGGGGGGACAGAGAATCAGCCCCAGCATTTT
d_call: TRBD1
clone_size: many
v_call: TRBV20-1
j_call: TRBJ1-5

cdr3_aa: CSARATGLYLNTEAFF
cdr3_nt: TGCAGTGCTAGAGCGACAGGCTTATACTTGAACACTGAAGCTTTCTTT
d_call: NA
clone_size: few
v_call: TRBV20-1
j_call: TRBJ1-1

cdr3_aa: CASSEYGVLNTEAFF
cdr3_nt: TGTGCCAGCAGTGAATATGGCGTTTTGAACACTGAAGCTTTCTTT
d_call: NA
clone_size: NA
v_call: TRBV9
j_call: TRBJ1-1

cdr3_aa: CASSLDGVPKNIQYF
cdr3_nt: TGTGCCAGCAGCTTAGATGGGGTGCCCAAAAACATTCAGTACTTC
d_call: NA
clone_size: NA
v_call: TRBV7-8
j_call: TRBJ2-4

cdr3_aa: CATGYSQETQYF
cdr3_nt: TGTGCCACCGGGTACTCCCAAGAGACCCAGTACTTC
d_call: NA
clone_size: NA
v_call: TRBV15
j_call: TRBJ2-5

cdr3_aa: CASSLYREDGTQYF
cdr3_nt: TGTGCCAGCAGTTTGTACCGAGAGGATGGGACCCAGTACTTC
d_call: NA
clone_size: many
v_call: TRBV6-6
j_call: TRBJ2-5

cdr3_aa: CASSHGRDRGNSPLHF
cdr3_nt: TGTGCCAGCAGCCATGGGCGGGACAGGGGTAATTCACCCCTCCACTTT
d_call: TRBD1
clone_size: NA
v_call: TRBV9
j_call: TRBJ1-6

cdr3_aa: CASSLRMGAGAQAFF
cdr3_nt: TGTGCCAGCAGCTTAAGGATGGGCGCCGGGGCTCAAGCTTTCTTT
d_call: NA
clone_size: NA
v_call: TRBV7-3
j_call: TRBJ1-1

cdr3_aa: CSAKGGGRSSYEQYF
cdr3_nt: TGCAGCGCAAAAGGCGGGGGCCGTAGCTCCTACGAGCAGTACTTC
d_call: NA
clone_size: NA
v_call: TRBV29-1
j_call: TRBJ2-7

cdr3_aa: CASRRQGASNYGYTF
cdr3_nt: TGTGCCAGCAGACGACAGGGGGCCTCTAACTATGGCTACACCTTC
d_call: TRBD1
clone_size: once
v_call: TRBV10-3
j_call: TRBJ1-2

cdr3_aa: CASSTRGQDYGYTF
cdr3_nt: TGTGCCAGCAGTACCAGGGGGCAGGACTATGGCTACACCTTC
d_call: TRBD1
clone_size: NA
v_call: TRBV2
j_call: TRBJ1-2

cdr3_aa: CASSLALGRGRAGYTF
cdr3_nt: TGTGCCAGCAGCTTAGCGTTAGGCAGGGGGCGGGCTGGCTACACCTTC
d_call: TRBD1
clone_size: NA
v_call: TRBV7-2
j_call: TRBJ1-2

cdr3_aa: CASSLGYSGANVLAF
cdr3_nt: TGTGCCAGCAGCTTGGGCTACTCTGGGGCCAACGTCCTGGCTTTC
d_call: NA
clone_size: few
v_call: TRBV5-6
j_call: TRBJ2-6

cdr3_aa: CASSDDRVWEQYF
cdr3_nt: TGTGCCAGCAGTGACGACAGGGTTTGGGAGCAGTACTTC
d_call: TRBD1
clone_size: many
v_call: TRBV2
j_call: TRBJ2-7

cdr3_aa: CASSQDRANTINSPLHF
cdr3_nt: TGTGCCAGCAGCCAAGATCGGGCCAACACCATCAATTCACCCCTCCACTTT
d_call: NA
clone_size: NA
v_call: TRBV14
j_call: TRBJ1-6

cdr3_aa: CASSLGRGIYEQYF
cdr3_nt: TGTGCCAGCAGTTTGGGGAGGGGGATCTACGAGCAGTACTTC
d_call: NA
clone_size: many
v_call: TRBV2
j_call: TRBJ2-7

cdr3_aa: CSARDRGKAGELFF
cdr3_nt: TGCAGTGCTAGAGATAGGGGAAAGGCCGGGGAGCTGTTTTTT
d_call: NA
clone_size: many
v_call: TRBV20-1
j_call: TRBJ2-2

cdr3_aa: CSASKGPPSGANVLTF
cdr3_nt: TGCAGCGCCTCAAAAGGGCCACCCTCTGGGGCCAACGTCCTGACTTTC
d_call: NA
clone_size: many
v_call: TRBV29-1
j_call: TRBJ2-6

cdr3_aa: CSGQHQELHSNQPQHF
cdr3_nt: TGCAGTGGTCAGCACCAAGAGTTACATAGCAATCAGCCCCAGCATTTT
d_call: NA
clone_size: NA
v_call: TRBV20-1
j_call: TRBJ1-5

cdr3_aa: CASSQALPGLSSGNTIYF
cdr3_nt: TGTGCCAGCAGCCAAGCCCTACCCGGACTCAGCTCTGGAAACACCATATATTTT
d_call: NA
clone_size: many
v_call: TRBV14
j_call: TRBJ1-3

cdr3_aa: CASSGGRGVSGETQYF
cdr3_nt: TGTGCCAGCAGCGGCGGTCGTGGAGTCTCGGGGGAGACCCAGTACTTC
d_call: NA
clone_size: many
v_call: TRBV9
j_call: TRBJ2-5

cdr3_aa: CSASPPGSRETQYF
cdr3_nt: TGCAGTGCTAGCCCTCCGGGATCGAGGGAGACCCAGTACTTC
d_call: NA
clone_size: many
v_call: TRBV20-1
j_call: TRBJ2-5

cdr3_aa: CSALRPYPYEQYF
cdr3_nt: TGCAGTGCGCTCCGTCCGTACCCCTACGAGCAGTACTTC
d_call: NA
clone_size: NA
v_call: TRBV20-1
j_call: TRBJ2-7

cdr3_aa: CASSLAGSGTGELFF
cdr3_nt: TGCGCCAGCAGCTTAGCCGGAAGCGGCACCGGGGAGCTGTTTTTT
d_call: NA
clone_size: many
v_call: TRBV5-1
j_call: TRBJ2-2